This T cell receptor (beta chain) was found in a study of blood T cell repertoires in COVID-19. Sequencing was performed with immunoSEQ multiplex PCR; in TCRdb, only in-frame clones are kept and a portion is missing. The sample holds about 220,000 clones, more than 70% seen once. The TCR comes from a woman older than 75 with acute or convalescent COVID-19. Sequencing was done on a sample of peripheral blood.

CDR3 loop: CASSFQRGGETQYF. CDR3 DNA: TGTGCCAGCAGCTTTCAGCGGGGGGGAGAGACCCAGTACTTC. The rearrangement uses TRBV13 and TRBJ2-5; TRBD2 matches 10 bases. The CDR3 is 14 residues long. After removal of 3 bases from V and 4 bases from J, the junction contained 2 bases not matched to a gene. Germline CDR1 is PRHDT and CDR2 is FYEKMQ (reference sequence).